The 17 T cell receptor beta chains reported below all come from one sample, sequenced in a study of T cell repertoires in cytomegalovirus infection. TCRdb re-derived calls from the reads in MiXCR, one entry per CDR3 protein. The table shows fewer than 200,000 distinct CDR3 sequences, with about a fifth occurring only once. No antigens are known for them. The sequencing here drew on CD8+ T cells from cultured PBMCs, taken from culture after CMV antigen stimulation. These receptors were taken from a human donor in good health (CMV status not recorded). Some clones in this sample may be carry-over from other donors' samples.

V usage is TRBV6-2 or TRBV6-3 and J usage is TRBJ1-5, with no clear D. CDR3 length equals 14 residues. V was pared by 7 bases and J by 0 bases, with 10 bases between. The germline gives CDR1 MNHEY, CDR2 SVGEGT. The CDR3 region is CASTPDYSNQPQHF. The CDR3, as DNA: TGTGCCAGCACCCCAGATTATAGCAATCAGCCCCAGCATTTT.

This clonotype has more than one count but fewer than ten. The junction and the germline gene differ at one end; a read error may be behind it. The chain couples TRBV7-2 to TRBJ1-5; 8 bases are shared with TRBD1. The CDR3 extends over 15 amino acids. The germline V gene encodes CDR1 SGHTA and CDR2 FQGNSA. The DNA of the CDR3 is TGTGCCAGCAGTTTAGCAGGGGGCGCGGAGCAGCCCCAGCATTTT. Translated: CASSLAGGAEQPQHF.

This clonotype was counted only a few times. At one end the junction does not follow the germline gene, possibly because of a read error. The chain is built from TRBV7-8 and TRBJ1-2; D not resolved. The germline CDR1 and CDR2 sequences are SGHVS and FQNEAQ. CDR3 length equals 15 residues. The chain's CDR3 is CTSSLRGPRNYGYTF. CDR3 bases: TGTACCAGCAGCCTCCGCGGGCCGAGGAACTATGGCTACACCTTC.

The chain combines TRBV4-1 with TRBJ1-2; D gene ambiguous. V gave up 1 base and J gave up 6 bases, with 3 bases separating them. The CDR3 is 11 residues long. Per the germline V gene, CDR1 is MGHRA and CDR2 is YSYEKL. CDR3 residues: CASSQGNGYTF. The CDR3 nucleotides are TGCGCCAGCAGCCAAGGAAATGGCTACACCTTC.

The chain carries TRBV28 and TRBJ2-7; 10 bases agree with TRBD1. V shed 4 bases and J 5 bases; nucleotides not matched to a gene: 14. CDR3 length equals 17 residues. Germline assignment: CDR1 MDHEN and CDR2 SYDVKM. DNA for the CDR3: TGTGCCAGCAGTTCCCGGCCCAGGACAGGGGGTACGGACGAGCAGTACTTC. It yields the protein CASSSRPRTGGTDEQYF.

This clonotype came up a few times. This rearrangement joins TRBV7-2 to TRBJ2-7; D call uncertain. V lost 4 bases and J 7 bases, leaving 8 bases between the germline ends. CDR1 is SGHTA and CDR2 is FQGNSA in the germline V gene. The CDR3 spans 11 residues. This CDR3 is CASSSGREQYF. The CDR3 nucleotides are TGTGCCAGCAGCTCGGGCAGGGAGCAGTACTTC.

The rearrangement links TRBV4-1 to TRBJ1-1; D not resolved. The V gene lost 1 base and the J gene lost 0 bases, with 6 bases spanning the gap. This CDR3 has 14 residues. CDR1 and CDR2 (germline): MGHRA, YSYEKL. In nucleotides, the CDR3 is TGCGCCAGCAGCCAAGGGTGGGTGAACACTGAAGCTTTCTTT. Amino acids: CASSQGWVNTEAFF.

This rearrangement joins TRBV6-2 or TRBV6-3 to TRBJ1-1; 7 bases match TRBD1. The CDR3 totals 13 residues. The V and J ends lost 2 bases and 6 bases, in that order; junction bases with no gene match: 3. CDR1 and CDR2 (germline): MNHEY, SVGEGT. CDR3 sequence reads: CASSYPGGSEAFF. In DNA, the CDR3 is TGTGCCAGCAGTTACCCAGGGGGATCTGAAGCTTTCTTT.

This chain joins TRBV28 and TRBJ2-3, with a possible D match to TRBD2 (6 bases). CDR1 is MDHEN and CDR2 is SYDVKM in the germline V gene. CDR3 size: 17 residues. V was shortened by 6 bases and J by 3 bases, with 22 bases between the two germline ends. CDR3 sequence: CASSLSLRGSGTDTQYF. The CDR3 DNA reads TGTGCCAGCAGCCTGTCCTTACGGGGGTCCGGAACAGATACGCAGTATTTT.

This clonotype appeared once. V usage is TRBV29-1 and J usage is TRBJ2-1, with D perhaps TRBD1 or TRBD2 (6 bases each). This CDR3 is 13 amino acids long. Germline-derived CDR1 and CDR2 are SQVTM and ANQGSEA. V was clipped by 7 bases and J by 10 bases, with 20 bases between them. CDR3 coding DNA: TGCAGCGCCAGGGTGGGATCGGGGGCCGAGCAGTTCTTC. Translating gives CSARVGSGAEQFF.

The chain has TRBV4-3 and TRBJ2-3; 7 bases match TRBD1. Germline assignment: CDR1 LGHNA and CDR2 YSLEER. J gave up 2 bases and V 4 bases, and 6 bases lay outside the gene matches. CDR3 length: 15 amino acids. CDR3 residues: CASSLRDRITDTQYF. CDR3 nucleotides: TGCGCCAGCAGCCTACGGGACAGAATCACAGATACGCAGTATTTT.

The chain joins TRBV6-2 or TRBV6-3 to TRBJ2-1, with D perhaps matching TRBD1 (5 bases). The germline V gene encodes CDR1 MNHEY and CDR2 SVGEGT. Trimming took 2 bases from V and 7 from J, leaving 21 bases between them. The CDR3 is 17 residues long. The CDR3 region is CASSYASTDVVWNEQFF. CDR3 coding DNA: TGTGCCAGCAGTTACGCCTCGACAGACGTGGTTTGGAATGAGCAGTTCTTC.

This clonotype was detected a few times. This chain uses TRBV19 with TRBJ2-6, with TRBD1 as a possible D gene (6 bases). CDR1 is LNHDA, CDR2 SQIVND, per germline (reference sequence). Trimming stripped 5 bases from V and 2 bases from J, with 13 bases between. CDR3 length: 16 amino acids. The CDR3 region is CASSRRTEAGANVLTF. The CDR3 DNA reads TGTGCCAGTAGTCGGAGGACAGAAGCTGGGGCCAACGTCCTGACTTTC.

A few counts support this clonotype. This chain joins TRBV24-1 and TRBJ2-1, with D uncertain. Germline lookup yields CDR1 KGHDR and CDR2 SFDVKD. This CDR3 contains 16 residues. V was cut by 2 bases and J by 5 bases, with 15 bases left in between. The CDR3 bases are TGTGCCACCAGTGATTCCCTCGCCACTTATGACAATGAGCAGTTCTTC. This gives the protein CATSDSLATYDNEQFF.

The rearrangement joins TRBV19 to TRBJ2-7; the D gene is possibly TRBD1 (6 bases). Trimming removed 4 bases at V and 6 bases at J, with 16 bases between. The CDR3 totals 14 residues. CDR1 LNHDA and CDR2 SQIVND come from the germline V gene (reference sequence). Here the CDR3 reads CASSTWTEAREQYF. DNA of the CDR3: TGTGCCAGTAGTACGTGGACAGAGGCCCGCGAGCAGTACTTC.

CDR3 nucleotide sequence: TGTGCCATCACGGACGGCCAGAACACTGAAGCTTTCTTT. It specifies CAITDGQNTEAFF. The genes are TRBV10-3 and TRBJ1-1; D call uncertain. Trimming stripped 7 bases from V and 1 base from J, with 10 bases between. The CDR3 is made up of 13 amino acids. Germline assignment: CDR1 ENHRY and CDR2 SYGVKD.

The V call is TRBV7-2, the J call TRBJ2-3; D is undetermined. CDR1 and CDR2 (germline): SGHTA, FQGNSA. The CDR3 spans 15 residues. The V and J ends lost 2 bases and 6 bases respectively, with 15 bases between them. CDR3 amino acids: CASSLRRWGYDTQYF. The CDR3 DNA reads TGTGCCAGCAGCTTACGGCGGTGGGGTTACGATACGCAGTATTTT.